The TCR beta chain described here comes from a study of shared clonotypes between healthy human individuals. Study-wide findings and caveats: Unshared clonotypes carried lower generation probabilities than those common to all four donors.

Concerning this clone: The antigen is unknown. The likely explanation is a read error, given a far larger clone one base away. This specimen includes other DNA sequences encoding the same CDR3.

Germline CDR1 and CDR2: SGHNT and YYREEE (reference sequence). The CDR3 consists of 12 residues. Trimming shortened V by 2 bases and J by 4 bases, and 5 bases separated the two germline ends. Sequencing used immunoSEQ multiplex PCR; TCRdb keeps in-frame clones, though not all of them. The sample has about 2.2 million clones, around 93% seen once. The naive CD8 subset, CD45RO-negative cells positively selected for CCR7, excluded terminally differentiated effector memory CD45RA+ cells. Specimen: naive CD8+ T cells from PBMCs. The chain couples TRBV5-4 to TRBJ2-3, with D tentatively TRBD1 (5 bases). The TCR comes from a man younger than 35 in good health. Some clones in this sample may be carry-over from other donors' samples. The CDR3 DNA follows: TGTGCCAGCAGCTTAGGGGCAGATACGCAGTATTTT. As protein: CASSLGADTQYF.